These 8 T cell receptor beta chains were sequenced from one sample in a study of technical replicates of blood from several donors. The table came from immunoSEQ multiplex PCR; TCRdb's copy has only in-frame clones and leaves some out. Altogether over 85,000 clones are present, about 95% being singletons, with the ten largest covering about 0.35%. Sequencing used T cells isolated from PBMCs. The receptors were gathered from a human donor in good health.

This rearrangement joins TRBV4-2 to TRBJ2-1; D is possibly TRBD2 (5 bases). This CDR3 is 13 amino acids long. Germline CDR1 LGHNA, CDR2 YNFKEQ. The V end was cut by 0 bases, the J end by 7 bases, with 7 bases between. The CDR3 nucleotides are TGTGCCAGCAGCCAAGAAAGACTAAATGAGCAGTTCTTC. Its protein is CASSQERLNEQFF.

The J gene is TRBJ1-1, the V gene TRBV7-3; tentatively, D is TRBD1 (5 bases). The CDR3 extends over 13 amino acids. Per germline, CDR1 SGHTA and CDR2 FQGTGA. Deletions cut 2 bases from V and 2 bases from J, with 6 bases between. The CDR3 loop reads CASSLGANTEAFF. The CDR3 bases are TGTGCCAGCAGCTTAGGGGCTAACACTGAAGCTTTCTTT.

V is TRBV19 and J is TRBJ1-1, with D maybe TRBD1 (5 bases). The V and J ends lost 3 bases and 4 bases respectively, with 15 bases between them. CDR3 length: 15 residues. The germline CDR1 and CDR2 sequences are LNHDA and SQIVND (reference sequence). The CDR3 nucleotides are TGTGCCAGTAGTATGGGAAGGGGTTTTGGCACTGAAGCTTTCTTT. The encoded protein is CASSMGRGFGTEAFF.

On this clone: The junction does not match germline at one end; this may be a read error. The chain joins TRBV6-4 to TRBJ2-2, with D perhaps matching TRBD2 (5 bases). Germline V gives CDR1 MRHNA, CDR2 SNTAGT. This CDR3 is built from 14 residues. This CDR3 reads CASGPGPNTGELLF. CDR3 bases: TGTGCCAGCGGACCCGGACCCAACACCGGGGAGCTGCTTTTT.

The V call is TRBV6-1, the J call TRBJ1-5; tentative D call: TRBD1 (5 bases). CDR3 length: 11 amino acids. The V gene's germline CDR1 is MNHNS and CDR2 SASEGT. With 3 bases removed from V and 12 bases from J, the gap between germline ends came to 9 bases. The CDR3 coding sequence is TGTGCCAGCAGTGATTGGGGGGACCAGCATTTT. It codes for CASSDWGDQHF.

The chain joins TRBV5-1 to TRBJ2-7, with TRBD2 matching 7 bases. CDR1 and CDR2 from the germline V gene are SGHRS and YFSETQ. The CDR3 runs to 15 residues. J was trimmed by 3 bases and V by 2 bases; bases with no gene match: 8. CDR3 sequence (DNA): TGCGCCAGCAGCTTTGGCACTAGCGCCAACTACGAGCAGTACTTC. Residues: CASSFGTSANYEQYF.

The gene calls are TRBV6-1 and TRBJ1-5, with a weak D call TRBD1 (6 bases). V shed 6 bases and J shed 1 base, with 10 bases lying between them. Germline loops: CDR1 MNHNS, CDR2 SASEGT. The CDR3 covers 14 residues. CDR3 loop: CASRIGGSNQPQHF. As DNA, the CDR3 is TGTGCCAGCAGAATTGGGGGCAGCAATCAGCCCCAGCATTTT.

CDR3 amino acids: CATSSLVASTDTQYF. In DNA, the CDR3 is TGTGCCACTTCGTCCCTAGTAGCTAGCACAGATACGCAGTATTTT. The chain has TRBV6-6 and TRBJ2-3; no reliable D call. The CDR3 length is 15 residues. Germline CDR1 reads MNHNY; CDR2 reads SVGAGI (reference sequence). The V gene lost 10 bases and the J gene lost 0 bases, with 17 bases spanning the gap.